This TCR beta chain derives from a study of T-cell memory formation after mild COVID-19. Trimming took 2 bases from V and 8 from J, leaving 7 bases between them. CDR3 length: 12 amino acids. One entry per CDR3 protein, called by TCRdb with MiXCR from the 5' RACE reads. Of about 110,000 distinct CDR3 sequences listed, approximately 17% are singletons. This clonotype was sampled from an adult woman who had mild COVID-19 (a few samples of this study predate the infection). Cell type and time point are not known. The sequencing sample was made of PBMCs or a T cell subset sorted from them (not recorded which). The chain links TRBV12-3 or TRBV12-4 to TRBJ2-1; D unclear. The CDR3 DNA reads TGTGCCAGCAGTTTAAGTGGGGATGAGCAGTTCTTC. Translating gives CASSLSGDEQFF.